This T cell receptor (beta chain) was identified in a study of blood T cell repertoires in COVID-19. Overall study: Sources were T cells, B-cell-depleted T cells, or PBMCs; the material itself was cDNA or gDNA.

With 0 bases removed from V and 1 base from J, the gap between germline ends came to 7 bases. CDR1 is MNHEY and CDR2 is SVGAGI in the germline V gene. This CDR3 comprises 15 residues. Per the study methods: Estimation of nucleated cell counts was performed using reference gene primer amplification. This table comes from immunoSEQ multiplex PCR, and its TCRdb copy is limited to in-frame clones, with some not included. Clonal size and the V and J genes are those of that table, whereas D and trimming came from the DNA. The table lists 250,000 to 300,000 clones, about nine tenths of them singletons. The TCR comes from a woman aged 40 to 49 who had recovered from COVID-19. The sample comprised PBMCs or T cells enriched from blood (not recorded which). The chain has TRBV6-5 and TRBJ2-4, with D unclear. The CDR3 sequence is CASSYSMQAKNIQYF. CDR3 DNA: TGTGCCAGCAGTTACTCGATGCAGGCCAAAAACATTCAGTACTTC.